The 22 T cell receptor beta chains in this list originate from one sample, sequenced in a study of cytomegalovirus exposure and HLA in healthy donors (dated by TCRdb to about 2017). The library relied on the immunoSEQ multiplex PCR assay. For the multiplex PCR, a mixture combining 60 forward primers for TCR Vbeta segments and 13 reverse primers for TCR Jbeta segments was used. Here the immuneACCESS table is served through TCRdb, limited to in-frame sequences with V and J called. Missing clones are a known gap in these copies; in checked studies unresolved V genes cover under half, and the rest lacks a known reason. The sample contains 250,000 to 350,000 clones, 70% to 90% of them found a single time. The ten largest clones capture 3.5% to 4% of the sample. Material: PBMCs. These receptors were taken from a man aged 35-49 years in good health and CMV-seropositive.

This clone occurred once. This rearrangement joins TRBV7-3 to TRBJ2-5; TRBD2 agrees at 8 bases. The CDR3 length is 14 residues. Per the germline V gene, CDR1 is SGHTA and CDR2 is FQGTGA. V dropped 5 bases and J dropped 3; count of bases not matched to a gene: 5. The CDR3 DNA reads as TGTGCCAGCAGCCTAGGGACTAGAAAAGAGACCCAGTACTTC. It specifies CASSLGTRKETQYF.

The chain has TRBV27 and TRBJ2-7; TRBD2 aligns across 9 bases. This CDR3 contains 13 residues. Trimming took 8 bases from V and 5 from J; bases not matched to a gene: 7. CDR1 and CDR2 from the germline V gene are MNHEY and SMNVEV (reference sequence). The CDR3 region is CASRGTSRHEQYF. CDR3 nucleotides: TGTGCCAGCCGGGGGACTAGCCGACACGAGCAGTACTTC.

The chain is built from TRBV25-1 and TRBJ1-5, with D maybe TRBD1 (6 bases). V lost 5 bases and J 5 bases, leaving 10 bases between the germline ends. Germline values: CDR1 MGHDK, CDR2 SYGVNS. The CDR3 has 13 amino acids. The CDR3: CASSTGFDQPQHF. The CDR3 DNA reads TGTGCCAGCAGTACAGGGTTTGATCAGCCCCAGCATTTT. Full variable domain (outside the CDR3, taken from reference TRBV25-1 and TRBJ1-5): EADIYQTPRYLVIGTGKKITLECSQTMGHDKMYWYQQDPGMELHLIHYSYGVNSTEKGDLSSESTVSRIRTEHFPLTLESARPSHTSQYLCASSTGFDQPQHFGDGTRLSIL.

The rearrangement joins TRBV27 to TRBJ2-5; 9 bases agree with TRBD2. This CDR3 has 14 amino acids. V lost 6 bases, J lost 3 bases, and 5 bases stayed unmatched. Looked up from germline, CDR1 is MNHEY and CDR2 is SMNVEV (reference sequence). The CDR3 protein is CASRLAGVKETQYF. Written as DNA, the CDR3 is TGTGCCAGCAGATTAGCGGGGGTAAAAGAGACCCAGTACTTC.

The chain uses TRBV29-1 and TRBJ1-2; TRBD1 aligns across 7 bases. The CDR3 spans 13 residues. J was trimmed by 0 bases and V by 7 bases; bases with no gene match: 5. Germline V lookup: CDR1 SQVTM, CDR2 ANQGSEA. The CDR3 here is CSARDSPNYGYTF. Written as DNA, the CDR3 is TGCAGCGCCCGGGACAGTCCTAACTATGGCTACACCTTC.

For the CDR3, the DNA is TGTGCCAGCAGTTCAGGAGACAGGCCCCTTCTAGCGGGAATATACAATGAGCAGTTCTTC. Its protein is CASSSGDRPLLAGIYNEQFF. The chain employs TRBV27 and TRBJ2-1; 9 bases align to TRBD2. The V and J ends lost 4 bases and 4 bases, in that order; junction bases with no gene match: 20. The V gene's germline CDR1 is MNHEY and CDR2 SMNVEV (reference sequence). The CDR3 is 20 amino acids.

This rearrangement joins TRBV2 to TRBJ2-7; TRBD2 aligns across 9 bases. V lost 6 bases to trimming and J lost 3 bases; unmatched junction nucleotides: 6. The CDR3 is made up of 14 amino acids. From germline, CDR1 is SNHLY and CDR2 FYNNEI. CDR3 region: CASSYTTSGYEQYF. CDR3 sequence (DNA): TGTGCCAGCAGCTATACGACTAGCGGCTACGAGCAGTACTTC. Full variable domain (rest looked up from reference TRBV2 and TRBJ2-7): EPEVTQTPSHQVTQMGQEVILRCVPISNHLYFYWYRQILGQKVEFLVSFYNNEISEKSEIFDDQFSVERPDGSNFTLKIRSTKLEDSAMYFCASSYTTSGYEQYFGPGTRLTVT.

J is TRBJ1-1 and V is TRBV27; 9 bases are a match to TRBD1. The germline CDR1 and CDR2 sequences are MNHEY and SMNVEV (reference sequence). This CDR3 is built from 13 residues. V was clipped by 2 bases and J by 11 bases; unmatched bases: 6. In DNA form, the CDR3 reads TGTGCCAGCAGTTTAGCCTCAGGGACAGGGGCTTTCTTT. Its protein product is CASSLASGTGAFF.

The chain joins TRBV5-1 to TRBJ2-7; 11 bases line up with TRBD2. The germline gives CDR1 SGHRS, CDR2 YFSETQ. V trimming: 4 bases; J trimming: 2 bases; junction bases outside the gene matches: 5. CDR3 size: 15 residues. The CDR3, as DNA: TGCGCCAGCAGCCCGGGACTAGCGGATGCCTACGAGCAGTACTTC. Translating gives CASSPGLADAYEQYF.

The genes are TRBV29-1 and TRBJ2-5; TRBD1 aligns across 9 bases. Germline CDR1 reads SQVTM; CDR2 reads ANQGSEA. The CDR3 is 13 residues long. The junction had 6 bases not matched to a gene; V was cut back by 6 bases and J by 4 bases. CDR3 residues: CSVAQGAAETQYF. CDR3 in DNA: TGCAGCGTCGCACAGGGGGCGGCAGAGACCCAGTACTTC.

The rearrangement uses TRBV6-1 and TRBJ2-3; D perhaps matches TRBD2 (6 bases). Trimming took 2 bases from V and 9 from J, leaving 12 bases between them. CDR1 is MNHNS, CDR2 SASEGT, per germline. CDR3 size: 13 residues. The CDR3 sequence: CASSEWGTPTQYF. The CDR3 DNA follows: TGTGCCAGCAGTGAATGGGGGACTCCCACGCAGTATTTT.

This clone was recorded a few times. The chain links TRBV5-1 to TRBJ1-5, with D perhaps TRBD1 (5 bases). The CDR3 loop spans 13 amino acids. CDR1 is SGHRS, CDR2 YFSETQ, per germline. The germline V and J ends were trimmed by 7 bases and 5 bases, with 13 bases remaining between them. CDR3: CASHDRPYQPQHF. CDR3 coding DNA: TGCGCCAGCCACGACAGACCTTATCAGCCCCAGCATTTT.

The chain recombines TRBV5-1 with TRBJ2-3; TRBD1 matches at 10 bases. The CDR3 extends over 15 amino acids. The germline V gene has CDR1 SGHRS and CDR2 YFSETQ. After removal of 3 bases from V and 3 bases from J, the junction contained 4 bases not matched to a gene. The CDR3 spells CASSSTGGATDTQYF. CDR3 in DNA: TGCGCCAGCAGCTCGACAGGGGGCGCAACAGATACGCAGTATTTT.

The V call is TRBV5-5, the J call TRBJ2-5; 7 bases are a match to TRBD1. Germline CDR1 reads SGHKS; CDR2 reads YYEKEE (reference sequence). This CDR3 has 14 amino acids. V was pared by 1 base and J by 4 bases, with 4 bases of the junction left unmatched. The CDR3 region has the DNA TGTGCCAGCAGCTTGCGACAGGGTGGAGAGACCCAGTACTTC. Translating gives CASSLRQGGETQYF.

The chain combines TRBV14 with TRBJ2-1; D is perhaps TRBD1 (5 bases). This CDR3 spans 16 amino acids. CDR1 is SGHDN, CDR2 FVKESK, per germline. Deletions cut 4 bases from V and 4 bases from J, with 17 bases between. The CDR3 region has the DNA TGTGCCAGCAGCCGAGGAAGGGGCCGGGCTTACAATGAGCAGTTCTTC. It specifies CASSRGRGRAYNEQFF.

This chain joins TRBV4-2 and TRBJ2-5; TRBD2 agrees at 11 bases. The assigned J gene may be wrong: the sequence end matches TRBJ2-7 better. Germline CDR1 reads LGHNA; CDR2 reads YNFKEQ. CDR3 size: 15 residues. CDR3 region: CASSQGLAGSYEQYF. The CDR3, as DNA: TGTGCCAGCAGCCAAGGACTAGCGGGGTCCTACGAGCAGTACTTC.

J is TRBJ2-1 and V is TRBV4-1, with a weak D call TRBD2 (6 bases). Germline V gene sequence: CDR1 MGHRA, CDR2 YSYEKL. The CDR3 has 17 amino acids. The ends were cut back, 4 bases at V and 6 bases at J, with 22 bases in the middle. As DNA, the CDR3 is TGCGCCAGCAGCCGGGGTAGGGCTAGGACTAACGGCAATGAGCAGTTCTTC. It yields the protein CASSRGRARTNGNEQFF.

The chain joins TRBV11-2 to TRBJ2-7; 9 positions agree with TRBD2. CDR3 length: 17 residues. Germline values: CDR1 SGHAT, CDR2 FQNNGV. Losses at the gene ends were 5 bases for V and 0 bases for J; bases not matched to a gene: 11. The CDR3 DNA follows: TGTGCCAGCAGCAGCCTGGAGGGCGGGAGGGCCTCCTACGAGCAGTACTTC. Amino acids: CASSSLEGGRASYEQYF. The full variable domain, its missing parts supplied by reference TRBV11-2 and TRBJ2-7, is EAGVAQSPRYKIIEKRQSVAFWCNPISGHATLYWYQQILGQGPKLLIQFQNNGVVDDSQLPKDRFSAERLKGVDSTLKIQPAKLEDSAVYLCASSSLEGGRASYEQYFGPGTRLTVT.

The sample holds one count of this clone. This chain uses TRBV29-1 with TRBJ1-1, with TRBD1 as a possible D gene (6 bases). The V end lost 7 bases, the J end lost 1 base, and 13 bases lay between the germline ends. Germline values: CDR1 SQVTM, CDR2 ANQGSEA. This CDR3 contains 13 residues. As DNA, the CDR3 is TGCAGCGCCCCGACAGGAACGAACACTGAAGCTTTCTTT. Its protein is CSAPTGTNTEAFF.

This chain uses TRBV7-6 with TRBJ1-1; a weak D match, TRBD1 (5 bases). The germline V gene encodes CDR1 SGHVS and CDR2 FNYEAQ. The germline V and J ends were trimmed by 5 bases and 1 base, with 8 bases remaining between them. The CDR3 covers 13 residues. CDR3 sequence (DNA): TGTGCCAGCAGCGCCACAGGGAACACTGAAGCTTTCTTT. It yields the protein CASSATGNTEAFF.

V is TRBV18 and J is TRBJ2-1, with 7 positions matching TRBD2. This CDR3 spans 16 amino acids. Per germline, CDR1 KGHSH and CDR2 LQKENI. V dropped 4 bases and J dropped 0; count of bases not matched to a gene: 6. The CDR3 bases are TGTGCCAGCTCACACACTAGCGCGAGCTCCTACAATGAGCAGTTCTTC. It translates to CASSHTSASSYNEQFF. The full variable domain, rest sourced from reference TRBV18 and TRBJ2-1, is NAGVMQNPRHLVRRRGQEARLRCSPMKGHSHVYWYRQLPEEGLKFMVYLQKENIIDESGMPKERFSAEFPKEGPSILRIQQVVRGDSAAYFCASSHTSASSYNEQFFGPGTRLTVL.

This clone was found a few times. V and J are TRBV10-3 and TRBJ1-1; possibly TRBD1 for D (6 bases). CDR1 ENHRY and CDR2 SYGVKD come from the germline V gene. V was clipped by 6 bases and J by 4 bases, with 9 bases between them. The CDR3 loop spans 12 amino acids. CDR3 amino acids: CAIRDSVTEAFF. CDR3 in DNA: TGTGCCATCAGGGACAGCGTCACTGAAGCTTTCTTT.